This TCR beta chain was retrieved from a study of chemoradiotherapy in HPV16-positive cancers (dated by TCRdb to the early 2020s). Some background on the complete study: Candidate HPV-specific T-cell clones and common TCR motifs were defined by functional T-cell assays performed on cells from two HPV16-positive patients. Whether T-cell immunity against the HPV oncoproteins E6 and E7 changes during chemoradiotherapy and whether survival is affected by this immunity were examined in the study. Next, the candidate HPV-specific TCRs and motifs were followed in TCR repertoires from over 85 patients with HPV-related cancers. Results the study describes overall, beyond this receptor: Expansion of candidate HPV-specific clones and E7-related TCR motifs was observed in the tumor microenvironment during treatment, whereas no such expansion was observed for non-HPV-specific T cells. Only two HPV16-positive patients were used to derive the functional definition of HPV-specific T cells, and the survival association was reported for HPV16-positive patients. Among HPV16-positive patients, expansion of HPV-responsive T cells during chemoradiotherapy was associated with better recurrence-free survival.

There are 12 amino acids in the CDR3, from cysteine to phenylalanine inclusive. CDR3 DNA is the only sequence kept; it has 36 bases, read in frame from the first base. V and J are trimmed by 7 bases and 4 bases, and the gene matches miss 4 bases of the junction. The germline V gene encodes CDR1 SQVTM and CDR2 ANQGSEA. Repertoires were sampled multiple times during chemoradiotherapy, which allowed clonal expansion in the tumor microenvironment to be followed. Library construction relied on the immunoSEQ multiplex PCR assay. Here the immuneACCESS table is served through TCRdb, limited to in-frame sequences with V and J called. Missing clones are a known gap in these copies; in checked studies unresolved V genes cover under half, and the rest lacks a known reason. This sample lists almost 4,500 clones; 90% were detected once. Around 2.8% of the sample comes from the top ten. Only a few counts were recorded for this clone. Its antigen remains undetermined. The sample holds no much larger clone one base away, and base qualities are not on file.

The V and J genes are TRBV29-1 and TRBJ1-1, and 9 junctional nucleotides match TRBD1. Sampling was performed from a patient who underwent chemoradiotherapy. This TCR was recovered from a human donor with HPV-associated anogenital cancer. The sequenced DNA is TGCAGCGGGGGACAGGGTACCACTGAAGCTTTCTTT. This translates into CSGGQGTTEAFF.